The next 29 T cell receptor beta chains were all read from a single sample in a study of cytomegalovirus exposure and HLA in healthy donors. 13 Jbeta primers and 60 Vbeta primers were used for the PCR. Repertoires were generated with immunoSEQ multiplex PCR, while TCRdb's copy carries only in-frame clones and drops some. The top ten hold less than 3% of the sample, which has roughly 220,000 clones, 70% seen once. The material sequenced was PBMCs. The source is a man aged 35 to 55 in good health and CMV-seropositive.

The CDR3 is CSVEQGTYGYTF. CDR3 sequence (DNA): TGCAGCGTTGAACAGGGCACCTATGGCTACACCTTC. The chain has TRBV29-1 and TRBJ1-2; D perhaps matches TRBD1 (5 bases). With 2 bases removed from V and 4 bases from J, the gap between germline ends came to 8 bases. The V gene's germline CDR1 is SQVTM and CDR2 ANQGSEA. This CDR3 region has 12 residues.

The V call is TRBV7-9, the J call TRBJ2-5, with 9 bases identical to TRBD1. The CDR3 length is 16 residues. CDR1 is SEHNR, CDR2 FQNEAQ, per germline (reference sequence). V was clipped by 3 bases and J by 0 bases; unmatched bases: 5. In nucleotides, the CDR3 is TGTGCCAGCAGCTTCCGGACAGGGGCCTACCAAGAGACCCAGTACTTC. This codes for CASSFRTGAYQETQYF.

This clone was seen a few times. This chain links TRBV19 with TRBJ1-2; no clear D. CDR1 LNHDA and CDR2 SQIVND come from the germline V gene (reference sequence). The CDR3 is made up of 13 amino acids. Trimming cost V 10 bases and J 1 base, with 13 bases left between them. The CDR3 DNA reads TGTGCCACCCCGGGGAGGGATAACTATGGCTACACCTTC. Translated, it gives CATPGRDNYGYTF.

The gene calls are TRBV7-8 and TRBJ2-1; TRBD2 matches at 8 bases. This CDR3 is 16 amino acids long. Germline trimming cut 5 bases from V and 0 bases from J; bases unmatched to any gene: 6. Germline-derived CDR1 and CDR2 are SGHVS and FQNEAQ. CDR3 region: CASSLPAGASYNEQFF. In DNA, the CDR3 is TGTGCCAGCAGCCTTCCAGCGGGGGCCTCCTACAATGAGCAGTTCTTC.

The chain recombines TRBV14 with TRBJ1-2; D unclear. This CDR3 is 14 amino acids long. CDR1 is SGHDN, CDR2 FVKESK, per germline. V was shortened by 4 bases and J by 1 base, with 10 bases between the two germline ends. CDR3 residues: CASSPAGLNYGYTF. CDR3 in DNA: TGTGCCAGCAGCCCGGCAGGCCTTAACTATGGCTACACCTTC.

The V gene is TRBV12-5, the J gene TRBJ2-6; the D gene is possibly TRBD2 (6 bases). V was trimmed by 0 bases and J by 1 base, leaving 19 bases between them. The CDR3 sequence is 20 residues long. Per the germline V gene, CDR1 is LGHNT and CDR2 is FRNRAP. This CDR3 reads CASGLVEGDWLPSGANVLTF. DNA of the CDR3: TGTGCTAGTGGTTTGGTAGAAGGGGACTGGCTTCCATCTGGGGCCAACGTCCTGACTTTC.

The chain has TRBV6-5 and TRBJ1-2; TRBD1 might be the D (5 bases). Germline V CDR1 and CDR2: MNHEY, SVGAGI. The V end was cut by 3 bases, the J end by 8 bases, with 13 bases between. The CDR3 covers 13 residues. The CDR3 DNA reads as TGTGCCAGCAGTTATACGGGGAGGGACGGCTACACCTTC. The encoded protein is CASSYTGRDGYTF.

The CDR3 region is CASSLVGGSYYNEQFF. For the CDR3, the DNA is TGTGCCAGCAGCTTAGTAGGGGGCAGTTACTACAATGAGCAGTTCTTC. This chain connects TRBV7-8 to TRBJ2-1; 7 bases map to TRBD1. The germline CDR1 and CDR2 sequences are SGHVS and FQNEAQ. J gave up 3 bases and V 1 base, and 6 bases lay outside the gene matches. This CDR3 is 16 amino acids long.

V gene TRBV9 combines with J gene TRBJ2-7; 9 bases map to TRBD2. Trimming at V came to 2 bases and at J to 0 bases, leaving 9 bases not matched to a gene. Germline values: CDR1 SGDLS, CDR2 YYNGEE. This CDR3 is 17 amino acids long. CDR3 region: CASSVEGGGVSSYEQYF. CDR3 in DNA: TGTGCCAGCAGCGTCGAGGGCGGGGGGGTGTCCTCCTACGAGCAGTACTTC.

The CDR3 spells CASSRQGSTNEKLFF. The CDR3 nucleotides are TGCGCCAGCAGCCGCCAGGGGAGTACTAATGAAAAACTGTTTTTT. This chain joins TRBV4-1 and TRBJ1-4; tentatively, D is TRBD1 (6 bases). V gave up 4 bases and J gave up 2 bases, with 11 bases separating them. Germline lookup yields CDR1 MGHRA and CDR2 YSYEKL. CDR3 length: 15 residues.

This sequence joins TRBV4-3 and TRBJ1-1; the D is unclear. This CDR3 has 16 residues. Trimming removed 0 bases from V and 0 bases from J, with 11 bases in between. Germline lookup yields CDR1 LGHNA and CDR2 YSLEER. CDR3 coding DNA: TGCGCCAGCAGCCAAGAGTCCTTGGGCTTGAACACTGAAGCTTTCTTT. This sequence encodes CASSQESLGLNTEAFF.

The CDR3 DNA follows: TGTGCCAGCAGCTCGGACAGCTGGCAGCCCCAGCATTTT. Translating it yields CASSSDSWQPQHF. The rearrangement joins TRBV7-9 to TRBJ1-5, with a possible D match to TRBD1 (6 bases). The CDR3 is made up of 13 amino acids. Per germline, CDR1 SEHNR and CDR2 FQNEAQ (reference sequence). Trimming shortened V by 4 bases and J by 7 bases, and 11 bases separated the two germline ends.

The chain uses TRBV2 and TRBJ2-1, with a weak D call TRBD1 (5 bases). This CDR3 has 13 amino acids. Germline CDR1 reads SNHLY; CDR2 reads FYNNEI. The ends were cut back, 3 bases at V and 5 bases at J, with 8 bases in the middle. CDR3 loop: CASSDQGNNEQFF. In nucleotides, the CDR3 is TGTGCCAGCAGTGATCAGGGAAACAATGAGCAGTTCTTC.

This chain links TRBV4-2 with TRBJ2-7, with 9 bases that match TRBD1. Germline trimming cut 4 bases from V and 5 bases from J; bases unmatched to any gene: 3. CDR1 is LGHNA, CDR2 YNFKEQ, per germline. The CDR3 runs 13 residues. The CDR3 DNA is TGTGCCAGCAGCCTGGACAGGGGCCACGAGCAGTACTTC. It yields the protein CASSLDRGHEQYF.

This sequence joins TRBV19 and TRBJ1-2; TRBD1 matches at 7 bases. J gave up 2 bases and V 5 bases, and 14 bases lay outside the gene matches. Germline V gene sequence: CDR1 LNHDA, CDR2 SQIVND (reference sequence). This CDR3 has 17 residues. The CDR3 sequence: CASSLSTGQVSNYGYTF. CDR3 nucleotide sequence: TGTGCCAGTAGTCTCTCAACCGGACAGGTCTCCAACTATGGCTACACCTTC.

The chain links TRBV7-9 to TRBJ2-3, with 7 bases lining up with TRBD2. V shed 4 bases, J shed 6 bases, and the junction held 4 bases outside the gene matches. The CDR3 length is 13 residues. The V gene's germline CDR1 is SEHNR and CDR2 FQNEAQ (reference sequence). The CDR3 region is CASSSTSLDTQYF. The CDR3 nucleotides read TGTGCCAGCAGCTCGACTAGCCTTGATACGCAGTATTTT.

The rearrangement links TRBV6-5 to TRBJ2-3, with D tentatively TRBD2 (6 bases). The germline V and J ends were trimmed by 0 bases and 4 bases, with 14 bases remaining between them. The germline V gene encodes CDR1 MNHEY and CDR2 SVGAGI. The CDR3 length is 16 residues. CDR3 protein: CASSYSRDFLADTQYF. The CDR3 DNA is TGTGCCAGCAGTTACTCGAGGGACTTTCTGGCAGATACGCAGTATTTT.

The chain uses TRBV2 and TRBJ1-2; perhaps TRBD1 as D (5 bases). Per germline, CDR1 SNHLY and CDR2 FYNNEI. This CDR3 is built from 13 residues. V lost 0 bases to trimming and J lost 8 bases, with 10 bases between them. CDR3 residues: CASSEAGGGGYTF. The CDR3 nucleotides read TGTGCCAGCAGTGAAGCTGGGGGGGGAGGCTACACCTTC. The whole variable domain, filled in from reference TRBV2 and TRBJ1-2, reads EPEVTQTPSHQVTQMGQEVILRCVPISNHLYFYWYRQILGQKVEFLVSFYNNEISEKSEIFDDQFSVERPDGSNFTLKIRSTKLEDSAMYFCASSEAGGGGYTFGSGTRLTVV.

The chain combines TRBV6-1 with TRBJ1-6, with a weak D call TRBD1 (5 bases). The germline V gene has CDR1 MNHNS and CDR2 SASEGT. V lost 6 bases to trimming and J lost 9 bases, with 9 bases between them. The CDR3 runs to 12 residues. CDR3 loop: CASRGGVSPLHF. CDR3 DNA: TGTGCCAGCAGGGGGGGGGTTTCACCCCTCCACTTT.

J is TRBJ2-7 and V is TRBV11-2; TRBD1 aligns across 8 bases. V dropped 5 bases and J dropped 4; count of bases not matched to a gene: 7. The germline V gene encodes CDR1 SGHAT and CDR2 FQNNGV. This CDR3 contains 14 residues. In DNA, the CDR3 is TGTGCCAGCAGCCCCCGCGGACAGGGTTACGAGCAGTACTTC. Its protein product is CASSPRGQGYEQYF.

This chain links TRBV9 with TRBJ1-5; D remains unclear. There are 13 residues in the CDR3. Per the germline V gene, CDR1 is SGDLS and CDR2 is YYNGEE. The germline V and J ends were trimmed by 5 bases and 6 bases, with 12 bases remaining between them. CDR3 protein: CASSPGLVQPQHF. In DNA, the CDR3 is TGTGCCAGCAGTCCCGGACTTGTTCAGCCCCAGCATTTT.

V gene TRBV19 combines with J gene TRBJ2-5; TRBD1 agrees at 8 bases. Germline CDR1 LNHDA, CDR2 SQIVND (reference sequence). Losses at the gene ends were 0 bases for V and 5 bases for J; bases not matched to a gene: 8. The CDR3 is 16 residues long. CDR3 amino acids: CASSIDGGRGRETQYF. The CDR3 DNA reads TGTGCCAGTAGTATAGATGGAGGCAGGGGGCGTGAGACCCAGTACTTC. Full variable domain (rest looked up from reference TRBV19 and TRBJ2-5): DGGITQSPKYLFRKEGQNVTLSCEQNLNHDAMYWYRQDPGQGLRLIYYSQIVNDFQKGDIAEGYSVSREKKESFPLTVTSAQKNPTAFYLCASSIDGGRGRETQYFGPGTRLLVL.

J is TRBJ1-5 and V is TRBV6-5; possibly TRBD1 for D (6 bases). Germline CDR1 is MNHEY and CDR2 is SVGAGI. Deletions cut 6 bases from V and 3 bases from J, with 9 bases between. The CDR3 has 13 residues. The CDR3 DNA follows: TGTGCCAGCAGCGGACAGATCAATCAGCCCCAGCATTTT. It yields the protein CASSGQINQPQHF.

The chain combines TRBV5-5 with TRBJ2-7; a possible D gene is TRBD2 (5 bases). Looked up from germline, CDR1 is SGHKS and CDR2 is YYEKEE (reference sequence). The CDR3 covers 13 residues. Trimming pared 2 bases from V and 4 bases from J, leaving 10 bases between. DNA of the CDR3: TGTGCCAGCAGCTTATGGTGGAGGTACGAGCAGTACTTC. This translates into CASSLWWRYEQYF.

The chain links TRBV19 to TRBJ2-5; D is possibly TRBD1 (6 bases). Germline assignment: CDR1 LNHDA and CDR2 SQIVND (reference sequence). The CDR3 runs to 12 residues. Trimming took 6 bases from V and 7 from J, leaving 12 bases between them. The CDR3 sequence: CASRPLGGTQYF. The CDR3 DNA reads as TGTGCCAGTAGACCACTAGGGGGGACCCAGTACTTC.

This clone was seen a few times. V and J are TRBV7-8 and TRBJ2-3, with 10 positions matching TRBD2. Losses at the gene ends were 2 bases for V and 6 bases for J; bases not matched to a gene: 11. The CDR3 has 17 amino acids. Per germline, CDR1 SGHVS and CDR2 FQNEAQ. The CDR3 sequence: CASSLRVLAGGVDTQYF. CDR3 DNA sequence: TGTGCCAGCAGCTTAAGGGTTTTAGCGGGGGGCGTCGATACGCAGTATTTT.

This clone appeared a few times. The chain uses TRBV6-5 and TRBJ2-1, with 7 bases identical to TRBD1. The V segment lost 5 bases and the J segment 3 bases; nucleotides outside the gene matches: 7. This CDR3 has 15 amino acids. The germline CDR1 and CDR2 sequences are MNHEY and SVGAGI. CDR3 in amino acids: CASSAPRTGYNEQFF. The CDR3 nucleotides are TGTGCCAGCAGTGCCCCCCGGACAGGCTACAATGAGCAGTTCTTC.

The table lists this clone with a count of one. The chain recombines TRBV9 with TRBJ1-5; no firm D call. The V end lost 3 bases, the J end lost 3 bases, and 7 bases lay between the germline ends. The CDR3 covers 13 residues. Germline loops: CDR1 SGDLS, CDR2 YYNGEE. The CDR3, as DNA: TGTGCCAGCAGCGGCAGATTCAATCAGCCCCAGCATTTT. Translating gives CASSGRFNQPQHF. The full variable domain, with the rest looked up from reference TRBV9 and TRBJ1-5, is DSGVTQTPKHLITATGQRVTLRCSPRSGDLSVYWYQQSLDQGLQFLIQYYNGEERAKGNILERFSAQQFPDLHSELNLSSLELGDSALYFCASSGRFNQPQHFGDGTRLSIL.

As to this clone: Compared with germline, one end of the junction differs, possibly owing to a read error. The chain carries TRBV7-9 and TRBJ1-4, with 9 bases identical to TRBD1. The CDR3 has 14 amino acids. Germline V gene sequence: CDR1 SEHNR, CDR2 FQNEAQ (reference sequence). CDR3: CSSSLAGTGEKLFF. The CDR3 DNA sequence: TGTTCCAGCAGCTTAGCGGGGACAGGGGAAAAACTGTTTTTT.